The subject of this entry is one TCR beta chain. Its antigen is undetermined. Samples came from axillary lymph nodes draining the breast cancer. TCRdb reanalysed the multiplex PCR reads using MiXCR and keeps one entry per CDR3 protein. The repertoire consists of 150,000 or so distinct CDR3 sequences, with about 33% occurring once and the leading ten covering about 4.1%. The trim removed 0 bases at V and 5 bases at J, leaving 5 bases unmatched. The CDR3 consists of 15 residues. CDR1 and CDR2 from the germline V gene are MNHEY and SVGAGI. The entry originates in a study of breast tumors, draining lymph nodes, adjacent tissues. Study-level results: The data were judged consistent with most tumor T cells coming from lymph node and expanding in tumor. Data only fit, rather than demonstrated, lymph node origin of most tumor T cells. Compared with lymph nodes, tumors were less diverse; compared with nontumor tissue, more. Luminal-like breast cancer showed significantly greater tumor-nontumor repertoire similarity than basal-like breast cancer did.

The specimen sequenced was axillary lymph node tissue. The genes are TRBV6-5 and TRBJ1-1; 8 bases agree with TRBD1. The clonotype originates from a female donor with breast cancer. Some clones in this sample may be carry-over from other donors' samples. The CDR3 sequence: CASSYSPGGRTEAFF. CDR3 DNA sequence: TGTGCCAGCAGTTACTCGCCAGGGGGCCGTACTGAAGCTTTCTTT.